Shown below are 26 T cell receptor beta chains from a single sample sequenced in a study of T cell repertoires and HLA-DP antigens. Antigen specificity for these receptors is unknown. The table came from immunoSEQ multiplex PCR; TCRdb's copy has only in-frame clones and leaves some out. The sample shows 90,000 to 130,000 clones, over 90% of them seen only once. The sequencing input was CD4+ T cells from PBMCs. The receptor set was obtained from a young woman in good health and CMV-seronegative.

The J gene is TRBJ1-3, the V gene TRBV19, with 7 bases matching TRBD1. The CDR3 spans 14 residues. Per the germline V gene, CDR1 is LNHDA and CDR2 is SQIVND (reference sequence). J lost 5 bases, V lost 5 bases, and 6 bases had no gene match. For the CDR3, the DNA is TGTGCCAGTAGTGTCCGGGACAGTCGAAACACCATATATTTT. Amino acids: CASSVRDSRNTIYF.

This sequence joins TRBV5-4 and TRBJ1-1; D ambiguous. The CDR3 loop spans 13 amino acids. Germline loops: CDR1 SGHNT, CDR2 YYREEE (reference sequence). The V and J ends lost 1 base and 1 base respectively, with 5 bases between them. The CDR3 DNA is TGTGCCAGCAGCTTGAGCAGGAACACTGAAGCTTTCTTT. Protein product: CASSLSRNTEAFF.

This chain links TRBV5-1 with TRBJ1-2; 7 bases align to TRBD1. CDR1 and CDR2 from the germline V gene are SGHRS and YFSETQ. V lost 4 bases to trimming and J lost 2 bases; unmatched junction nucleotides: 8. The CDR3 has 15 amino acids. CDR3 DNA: TGCGCCAGCAGCCCTTGGGAGGGGGCAAACTATGGCTACACCTTC. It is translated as CASSPWEGANYGYTF.

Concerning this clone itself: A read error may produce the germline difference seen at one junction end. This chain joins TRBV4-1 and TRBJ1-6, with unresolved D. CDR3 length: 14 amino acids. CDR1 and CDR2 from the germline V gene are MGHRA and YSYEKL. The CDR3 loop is CASSRFTSEGPFYF. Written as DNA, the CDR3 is TGCGCCAGCAGCCGATTCACATCGGAGGGCCCCTTTTACTTT.

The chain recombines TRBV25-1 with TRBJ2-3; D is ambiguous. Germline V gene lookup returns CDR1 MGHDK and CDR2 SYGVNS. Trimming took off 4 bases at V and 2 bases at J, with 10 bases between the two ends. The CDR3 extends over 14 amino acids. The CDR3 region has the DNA TGTGCCAGCAGTGGCTATCCCCACACAGATACGCAGTATTTT. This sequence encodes CASSGYPHTDTQYF. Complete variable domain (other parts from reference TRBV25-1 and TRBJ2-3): EADIYQTPRYLVIGTGKKITLECSQTMGHDKMYWYQQDPGMELHLIHYSYGVNSTEKGDLSSESTVSRIRTEHFPLTLESARPSHTSQYLCASSGYPHTDTQYFGPGTRLTVL.

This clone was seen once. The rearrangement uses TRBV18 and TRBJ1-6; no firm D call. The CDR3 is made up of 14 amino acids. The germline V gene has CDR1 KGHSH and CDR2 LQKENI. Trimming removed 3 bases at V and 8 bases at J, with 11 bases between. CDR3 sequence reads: CASSPTGRDSPLHF. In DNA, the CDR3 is TGTGCCAGCTCACCTACTGGTAGGGATTCACCCCTCCACTTT.

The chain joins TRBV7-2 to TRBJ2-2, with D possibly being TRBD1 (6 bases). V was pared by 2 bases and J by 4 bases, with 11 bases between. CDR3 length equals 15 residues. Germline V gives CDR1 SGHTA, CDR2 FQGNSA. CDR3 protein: CASSLSSRGTGELFF. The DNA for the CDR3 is TGTGCCAGCAGCTTATCGTCCAGGGGCACCGGGGAGCTGTTTTTT.

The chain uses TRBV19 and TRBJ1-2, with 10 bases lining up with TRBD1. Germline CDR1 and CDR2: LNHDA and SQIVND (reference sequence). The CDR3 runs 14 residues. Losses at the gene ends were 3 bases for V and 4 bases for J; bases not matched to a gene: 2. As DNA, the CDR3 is TGTGCCAGTAGTATCGGACAGGGGGGCTATGGCTACACCTTC. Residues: CASSIGQGGYGYTF. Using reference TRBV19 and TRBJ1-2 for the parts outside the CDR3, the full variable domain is DGGITQSPKYLFRKEGQNVTLSCEQNLNHDAMYWYRQDPGQGLRLIYYSQIVNDFQKGDIAEGYSVSREKKESFPLTVTSAQKNPTAFYLCASSIGQGGYGYTFGSGTRLTVV.

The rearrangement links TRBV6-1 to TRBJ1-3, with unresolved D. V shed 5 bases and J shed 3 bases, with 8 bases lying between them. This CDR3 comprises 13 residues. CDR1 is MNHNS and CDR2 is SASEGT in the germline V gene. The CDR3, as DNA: TGTGCCAGCAGTCGGACGGATGGAAACACCATATATTTT. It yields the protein CASSRTDGNTIYF.

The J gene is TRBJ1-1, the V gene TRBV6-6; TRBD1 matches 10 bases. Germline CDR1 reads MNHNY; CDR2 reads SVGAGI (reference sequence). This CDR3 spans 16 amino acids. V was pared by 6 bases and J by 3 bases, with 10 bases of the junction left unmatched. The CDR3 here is CASRARQGAVDTEAFF. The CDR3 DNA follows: TGTGCCAGCAGGGCTCGACAGGGGGCGGTGGACACTGAAGCTTTCTTT.

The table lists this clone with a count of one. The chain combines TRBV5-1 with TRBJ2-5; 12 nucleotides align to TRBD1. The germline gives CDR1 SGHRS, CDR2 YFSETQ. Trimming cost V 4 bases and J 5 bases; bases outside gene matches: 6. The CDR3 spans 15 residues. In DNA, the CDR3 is TGCGCCAGCAGCCACGGGACAGGGGGCGGGGAGACCCAGTACTTC. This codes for CASSHGTGGGETQYF. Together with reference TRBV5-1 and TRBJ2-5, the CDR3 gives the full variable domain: KAGVTQTPRYLIKTRGQQVTLSCSPISGHRSVSWYQQTPGQGLQFLFEYFSETQRNKGNFPGRFSGRQFSNSRSEMNVSTLELGDSALYLCASSHGTGGGETQYFGPGTRLLVL.

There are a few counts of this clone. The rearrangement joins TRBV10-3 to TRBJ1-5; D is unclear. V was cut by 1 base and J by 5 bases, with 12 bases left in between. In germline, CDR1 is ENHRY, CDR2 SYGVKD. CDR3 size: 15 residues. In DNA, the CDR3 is TGTGCCATCAGTGAGTGGGTTGGCAAAGATCAGCCCCAGCATTTT. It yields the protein CAISEWVGKDQPQHF.

The DNA for the CDR3 is TGTGCCAGCAGCTTAGTCGCCACCGGGGAGCTGTTTTTT. Amino acids: CASSLVATGELFF. The chain is built from TRBV7-9 and TRBJ2-2; D is ambiguous. There are 13 residues in the CDR3. Looked up from germline, CDR1 is SEHNR and CDR2 is FQNEAQ (reference sequence). The ends were cut back, 1 base at V and 4 bases at J, with 4 bases in the middle.

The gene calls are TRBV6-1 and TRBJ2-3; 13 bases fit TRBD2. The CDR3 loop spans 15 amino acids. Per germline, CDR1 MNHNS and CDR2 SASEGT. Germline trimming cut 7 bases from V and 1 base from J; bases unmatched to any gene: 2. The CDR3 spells CASNGLAGGTDTQYF. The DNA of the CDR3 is TGTGCCAGCAACGGACTAGCGGGGGGCACAGATACGCAGTATTTT.

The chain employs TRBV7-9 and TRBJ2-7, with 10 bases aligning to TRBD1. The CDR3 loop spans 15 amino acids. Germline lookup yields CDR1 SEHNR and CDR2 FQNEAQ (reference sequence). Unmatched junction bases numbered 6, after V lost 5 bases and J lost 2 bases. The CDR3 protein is CASSAAGTGAYEQYF. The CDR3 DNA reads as TGTGCCAGCAGCGCTGCCGGGACAGGGGCCTACGAGCAGTACTTC.

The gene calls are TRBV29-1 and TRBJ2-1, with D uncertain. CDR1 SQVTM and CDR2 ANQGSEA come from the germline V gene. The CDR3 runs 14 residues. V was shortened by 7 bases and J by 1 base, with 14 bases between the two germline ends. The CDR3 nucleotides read TGCAGCGCAGCTCGGACGGGTTCCTACAATGAGCAGTTCTTC. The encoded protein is CSAARTGSYNEQFF.

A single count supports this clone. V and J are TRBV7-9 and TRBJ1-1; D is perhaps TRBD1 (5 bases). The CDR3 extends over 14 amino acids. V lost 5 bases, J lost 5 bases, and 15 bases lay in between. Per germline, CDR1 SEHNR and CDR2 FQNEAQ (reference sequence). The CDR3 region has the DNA TGTGCCAGCAGCCCCGTTGGGGGGGTGACTGAAGCTTTCTTT. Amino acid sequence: CASSPVGGVTEAFF.

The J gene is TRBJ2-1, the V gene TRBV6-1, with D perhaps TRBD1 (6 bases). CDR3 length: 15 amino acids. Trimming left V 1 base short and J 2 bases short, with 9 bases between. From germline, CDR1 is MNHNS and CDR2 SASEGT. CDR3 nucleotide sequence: TGTGCCAGCAGTGAAGTTTACAGGGCCTACAATGAGCAGTTCTTC. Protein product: CASSEVYRAYNEQFF.

CDR3 loop: CASSPTGAADTQYF. CDR3 nucleotide sequence: TGTGCCAGCAGCCCAACGGGGGCCGCAGATACGCAGTATTTT. J is TRBJ2-3 and V is TRBV7-2; either TRBD1 or TRBD2 may supply D (6 bases each). V was trimmed by 5 bases and J by 4 bases, leaving 13 bases between them. The CDR3 covers 14 residues. CDR1 is SGHTA and CDR2 is FQGNSA in the germline V gene.

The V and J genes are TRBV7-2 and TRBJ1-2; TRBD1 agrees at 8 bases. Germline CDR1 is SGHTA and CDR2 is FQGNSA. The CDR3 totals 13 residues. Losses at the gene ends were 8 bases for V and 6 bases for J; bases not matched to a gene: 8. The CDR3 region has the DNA TGTGCCAGCCTCGGCAGGGGGCGAAATGGCTACACCTTC. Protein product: CASLGRGRNGYTF.

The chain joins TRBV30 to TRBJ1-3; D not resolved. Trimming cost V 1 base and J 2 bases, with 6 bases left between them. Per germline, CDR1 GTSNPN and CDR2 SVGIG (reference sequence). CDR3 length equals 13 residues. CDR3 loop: CAWSDRAGNTIYF. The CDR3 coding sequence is TGTGCCTGGAGTGATAGGGCTGGAAACACCATATATTTT.

CDR3: CASSHRDNTMLGYTF. As DNA, the CDR3 is TGTGCCAGCAGCCACCGGGACAACACTATGCTTGGCTACACCTTC. The chain employs TRBV6-1 and TRBJ1-2, with a tentative D call TRBD1 (6 bases). This CDR3 comprises 15 residues. V lost 6 bases and J lost 7, with 21 bases in between. Germline CDR1 and CDR2: MNHNS and SASEGT.

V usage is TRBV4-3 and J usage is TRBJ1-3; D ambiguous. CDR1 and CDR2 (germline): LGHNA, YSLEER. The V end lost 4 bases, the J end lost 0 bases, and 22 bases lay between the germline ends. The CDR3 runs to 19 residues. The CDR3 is CASSPSRGTFDPSGNTIYF. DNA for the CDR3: TGCGCCAGCAGCCCCTCTCGAGGCACCTTCGACCCCTCTGGAAACACCATATATTTT.

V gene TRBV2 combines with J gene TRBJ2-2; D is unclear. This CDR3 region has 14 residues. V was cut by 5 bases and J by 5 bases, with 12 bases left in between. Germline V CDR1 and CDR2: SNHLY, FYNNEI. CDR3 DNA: TGTGCCAGCAGTACGAAGGACGGGACCGGGGAGCTGTTTTTT. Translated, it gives CASSTKDGTGELFF.

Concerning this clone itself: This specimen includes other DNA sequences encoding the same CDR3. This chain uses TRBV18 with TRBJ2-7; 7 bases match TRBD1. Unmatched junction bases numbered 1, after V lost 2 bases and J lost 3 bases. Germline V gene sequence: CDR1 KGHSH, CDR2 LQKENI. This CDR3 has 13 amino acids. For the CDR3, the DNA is TGTGCCAGCTCACCAGGACAGGTCTACGAGCAGTACTTC. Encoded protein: CASSPGQVYEQYF.

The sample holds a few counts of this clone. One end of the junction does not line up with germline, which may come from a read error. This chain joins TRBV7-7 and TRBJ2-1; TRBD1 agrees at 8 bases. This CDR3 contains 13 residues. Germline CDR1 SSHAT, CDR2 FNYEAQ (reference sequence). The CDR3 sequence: CASSRGTGNEQFF. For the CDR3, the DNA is TGTGCTAGCAGCCGCGGGACAGGCAATGAGCAGTTCTTC.